The TCR beta chain described here comes from a study of CD4+ T cells in melanoma. The CDR3 length is 14 residues. J lost 2 bases, V lost 8 bases, and 2 bases had no gene match. CDR1 MNHEY and CDR2 SVGAGI come from the germline V gene. Data came from immunoSEQ multiplex PCR; TCRdb stores just in-frame clones and leaves some out. Counted here are about 140,000 clones, approximately 91% occurring once; the ten biggest clones make up 1.5%. This TCR derives from a human donor with melanoma. This chain uses TRBV6-5 with TRBJ2-6; 8 positions agree with TRBD2. CDR3 amino acids: CASQRGTGANVLTF. Here the CDR3 DNA reads TGTGCCAGCCAGCGGGGGACTGGGGCCAACGTCCTGACTTTC.